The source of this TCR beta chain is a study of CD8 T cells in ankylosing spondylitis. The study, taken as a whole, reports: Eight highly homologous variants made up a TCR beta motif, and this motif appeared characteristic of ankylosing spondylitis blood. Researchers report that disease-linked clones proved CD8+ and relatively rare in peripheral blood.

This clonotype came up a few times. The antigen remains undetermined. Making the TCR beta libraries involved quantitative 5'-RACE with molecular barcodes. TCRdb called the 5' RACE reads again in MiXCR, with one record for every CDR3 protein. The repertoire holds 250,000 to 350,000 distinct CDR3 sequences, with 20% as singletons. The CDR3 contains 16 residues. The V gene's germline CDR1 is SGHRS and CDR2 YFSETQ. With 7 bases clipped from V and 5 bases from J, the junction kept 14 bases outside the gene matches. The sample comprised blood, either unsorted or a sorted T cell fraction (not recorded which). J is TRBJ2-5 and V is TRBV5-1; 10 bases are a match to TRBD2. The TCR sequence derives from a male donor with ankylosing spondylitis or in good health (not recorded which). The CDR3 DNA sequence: TGCGCCAGCTCACCAGGCAGCGGGAGGGCACGGGAGACCCAGTACTTC. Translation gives CASSPGSGRARETQYF.